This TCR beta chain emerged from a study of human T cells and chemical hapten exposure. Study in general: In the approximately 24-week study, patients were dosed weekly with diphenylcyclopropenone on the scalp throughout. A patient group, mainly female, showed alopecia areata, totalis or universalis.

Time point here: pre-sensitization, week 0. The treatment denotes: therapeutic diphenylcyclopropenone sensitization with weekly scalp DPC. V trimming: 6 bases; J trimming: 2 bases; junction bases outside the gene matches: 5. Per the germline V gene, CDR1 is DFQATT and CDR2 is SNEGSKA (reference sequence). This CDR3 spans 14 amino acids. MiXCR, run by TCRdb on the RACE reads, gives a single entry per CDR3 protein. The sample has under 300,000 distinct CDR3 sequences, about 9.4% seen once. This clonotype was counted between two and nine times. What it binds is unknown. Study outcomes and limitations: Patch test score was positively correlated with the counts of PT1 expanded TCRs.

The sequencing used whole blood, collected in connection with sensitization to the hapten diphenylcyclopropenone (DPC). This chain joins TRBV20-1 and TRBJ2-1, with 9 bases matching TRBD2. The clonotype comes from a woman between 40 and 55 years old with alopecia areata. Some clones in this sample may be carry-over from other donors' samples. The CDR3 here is CSAPSGVTYNEQFF. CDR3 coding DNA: TGCAGTGCCCCTAGCGGGGTGACCTACAATGAGCAGTTCTTC.